These 23 T cell receptor beta chains came from one sample sequenced in a study of identical twins. MiXCR was run by TCRdb on the 5' RACE reads, yielding one entry per CDR3 protein. Among 240,000 or so distinct CDR3 sequences listed, about 13% were seen once. These records were also assigned to another study, of yellow fever vaccine responses in identical twins.

Sequencing used memory (CD45RO+) T cells sorted from blood. The receptor set was obtained from a woman younger than 30 in good health.

This clonotype has just a few counts. The junction and the germline gene differ at one end; a read error may be behind it. The chain combines TRBV2 with TRBJ2-1, with TRBD2 matching over 11 bases. CDR3 length: 15 residues. The germline CDR1 and CDR2 sequences are SNHLY and FYNNEI. CDR3 sequence: CASILAGGSYSEQFF. The CDR3 region has the DNA TGTGCCAGCATTCTAGCGGGGGGCTCCTACAGTGAGCAGTTCTTC.

This clonotype showed up many times. The rearrangement uses TRBV12-3 or TRBV12-4 and TRBJ1-5; no definite D call. V lost 1 base and J lost 3, with 10 bases in between. This CDR3 spans 15 amino acids. The CDR3 spells CASSLGQSTNQPQHF. The CDR3 DNA reads TGTGCCAGCAGTTTAGGGCAGAGCACCAATCAGCCCCAGCATTTT.

V gene TRBV5-5 combines with J gene TRBJ2-5; weak D call: TRBD1 (6 bases). CDR3 length: 14 residues. V lost 4 bases, J lost 10 bases, and 20 bases lay in between. Germline-derived CDR1 and CDR2 are SGHKS and YYEKEE (reference sequence). CDR3 sequence (DNA): TGTGCCAGCAGCCTGGGACCTCAGGGGATGATCCAGTACTTC. Its protein product is CASSLGPQGMIQYF.

The chain joins TRBV7-9 to TRBJ2-1; 7 nucleotides match TRBD2. Germline assignment: CDR1 SEHNR and CDR2 FQNEAQ (reference sequence). This CDR3 region has 15 residues. J lost 2 bases, V lost 5 bases, and 6 bases had no gene match. CDR3 DNA sequence: TGTGCCAGCAGCGCGACAGCGGGGACCTACAATGAGCAGTTCTTC. Its protein is CASSATAGTYNEQFF.

Only a few counts were recorded for this clonotype. The chain joins TRBV30 to TRBJ2-7; D is perhaps TRBD1 (5 bases). The CDR3 is made up of 14 amino acids. Looked up from germline, CDR1 is GTSNPN and CDR2 is SVGIG (reference sequence). V gave up 0 bases and J gave up 3 bases, with 12 bases separating them. CDR3 amino acids: CAWSVGQGVYEQYF. CDR3 in DNA: TGTGCCTGGAGTGTAGGCCAGGGTGTCTACGAGCAGTACTTC.

This clonotype was seen many times. The gene calls are TRBV5-1 and TRBJ1-1, with a weak D call TRBD1 (6 bases). The germline V gene has CDR1 SGHRS and CDR2 YFSETQ. The CDR3 length is 16 residues. The V gene lost 0 bases and the J gene lost 0 bases, with 12 bases spanning the gap. Written as DNA, the CDR3 is TGCGCCAGCAGCTTGGCCTTCGGGGGCATGAACACTGAAGCTTTCTTT. This encodes CASSLAFGGMNTEAFF.

There are many counts of this clonotype. J is TRBJ2-3 and V is TRBV29-1; D is unresolved. Per the germline V gene, CDR1 is SQVTM and CDR2 is ANQGSEA. Between the trimmed V and J ends, which lost 4 bases and 2 bases, there was a span of 10 bases. This CDR3 contains 13 residues. The CDR3 is CSVGAGDTDTQYF. The CDR3 DNA reads TGCAGCGTTGGGGCCGGAGACACAGATACGCAGTATTTT.

The sample holds a few counts of this clonotype. V usage is TRBV5-1 and J usage is TRBJ2-3; perhaps TRBD2 as D (6 bases). Germline V gene sequence: CDR1 SGHRS, CDR2 YFSETQ. V shed 2 bases and J shed 3 bases, with 16 bases lying between them. The CDR3 has 16 amino acids. This chain's CDR3 is CASSLVSGGGTDTQYF. As DNA, the CDR3 is TGCGCCAGCAGCTTAGTTAGCGGAGGAGGGACAGATACGCAGTATTTT.

The chain employs TRBV3-1 and TRBJ2-7; TRBD1 aligns across 8 bases. V shed 4 bases, J shed 3 bases, and the junction held 2 bases outside the gene matches. The germline gives CDR1 LGHDT, CDR2 YNNKEL (reference sequence). The CDR3 has 13 residues. DNA for the CDR3: TGTGCCAGCAGCCGCAGGGGGCTCTACGAGCAGTACTTC. This sequence encodes CASSRRGLYEQYF.

Note on this clonotype: A much larger clone differs from this one at a single base, so this may be a read error. The V gene is TRBV7-9, the J gene TRBJ2-1, with D unresolved. The CDR3 is 16 amino acids. Between the trimmed V and J ends, which lost 5 bases and 3 bases, there was a span of 17 bases. Germline V gene lookup returns CDR1 SEHNR and CDR2 FQNEAQ (reference sequence). The CDR3 loop reads CASSIDPALHYNEQFF. The CDR3 nucleotides read TGTGCCAGCAGCATAGACCCCGCACTCCACTACAATGAGCAGTTCTTC.

This clonotype occurred a few times. CDR3 in DNA: TGTGCCAGCAGTGATCGCCGCACATACGAGCAGTACTTC. Amino acids: CASSDRRTYEQYF. The chain employs TRBV2 and TRBJ2-7, with unresolved D. The CDR3 is 13 residues long. V lost 3 bases and J lost 4, with 10 bases in between. CDR1 is SNHLY, CDR2 FYNNEI, per germline.

This clonotype appeared once. This chain uses TRBV12-3 or TRBV12-4 with TRBJ1-2, with D possibly matching TRBD1 (5 bases). Trimming shortened V by 4 bases and J by 4 bases, and 16 bases separated the two germline ends. The CDR3 has 15 amino acids. The CDR3 region has the DNA TGTGCCAGCAGTTCCCCAGGGAGGGGAAGCTATGGCTACACCTTC. Residues: CASSSPGRGSYGYTF.

This clonotype was detected many times. The genes are TRBV7-2 and TRBJ1-2; D uncertain. Trimming cost V 0 bases and J 6 bases, with 5 bases left between them. The CDR3 length is 12 residues. Per the germline V gene, CDR1 is SGHTA and CDR2 is FQGNSA. CDR3 in amino acids: CASSLALDGYTF. The CDR3 DNA reads TGTGCCAGCAGCTTAGCGCTGGATGGCTACACCTTC.

The V and J genes are TRBV3-1 and TRBJ2-2; D is perhaps TRBD1 (6 bases). CDR1 and CDR2 (germline): LGHDT, YNNKEL (reference sequence). V was clipped by 1 base and J by 0 bases, with 9 bases between them. The CDR3 totals 16 residues. The CDR3 DNA follows: TGTGCCAGCAGCCAAGTTGAGGGGGCGAACACCGGGGAGCTGTTTTTT. It yields the protein CASSQVEGANTGELFF.

This clonotype has more than one count but fewer than ten. The CDR3 region is CASSQEWDPEIYNEQFF. The CDR3 region has the DNA TGCGCCAGCAGCCAAGAATGGGACCCTGAAATATACAATGAGCAGTTCTTC. The J gene is TRBJ2-1, the V gene TRBV4-3, with D perhaps matching TRBD1 or TRBD2 (5 bases each). CDR3 length equals 17 residues. Trimming took off 0 bases at V and 4 bases at J, with 16 bases between the two ends. Germline V gives CDR1 LGHNA, CDR2 YSLEER.

This clonotype was counted at least ten times. The chain is built from TRBV9 and TRBJ2-4; D is perhaps TRBD1 or TRBD2 (5 bases each). This CDR3 has 15 amino acids. Germline CDR1 is SGDLS and CDR2 is YYNGEE. V lost 0 bases and J lost 3, with 10 bases in between. This CDR3 is CASSVAWDGKNIQYF. DNA of the CDR3: TGTGCCAGCAGCGTAGCCTGGGACGGCAAAAACATTCAGTACTTC.

V is TRBV5-1 and J is TRBJ2-5; tentatively, D is TRBD1 (5 bases). V dropped 4 bases and J dropped 5 bases, with 12 bases sitting between them. This CDR3 comprises 13 residues. Germline V gene sequence: CDR1 SGHRS, CDR2 YFSETQ. CDR3 sequence reads: CASSAGIGETQYF. The CDR3 nucleotides are TGCGCCAGCAGCGCAGGGATTGGGGAGACCCAGTACTTC. The full variable domain, in which reference TRBV5-1 and TRBJ2-5 provide the parts outside the CDR3, is KAGVTQTPRYLIKTRGQQVTLSCSPISGHRSVSWYQQTPGQGLQFLFEYFSETQRNKGNFPGRFSGRQFSNSRSEMNVSTLELGDSALYLCASSAGIGETQYFGPGTRLLVL.

The rearrangement uses TRBV6-1 and TRBJ1-1; D is ambiguous. V lost 5 bases and J lost 3, with 19 bases in between. This CDR3 is 16 amino acids long. CDR1 MNHNS and CDR2 SASEGT come from the germline V gene. The CDR3 is CASSKGGILADTEAFF. For the CDR3, the DNA is TGTGCCAGCAGTAAGGGAGGGATTCTGGCGGACACTGAAGCTTTCTTT.

V is TRBV7-3 and J is TRBJ2-1, with 8 bases fitting TRBD1. The CDR3 runs 13 residues. V was pared by 5 bases and J by 7 bases, with 4 bases of the junction left unmatched. The germline V gene has CDR1 SGHTA and CDR2 FQGTGA. The CDR3 coding sequence is TGTGCCAGCAGCACGACAGGGGTGAATGAGCAGTTCTTC. This sequence encodes CASSTTGVNEQFF.

This clonotype was picked up a small number of times. CDR3 bases: TGTGCCAGCAGCCAAAGGAGGGCCCCCACAGATACGCAGTATTTT. This sequence encodes CASSQRRAPTDTQYF. The chain uses TRBV14 and TRBJ2-3; possibly TRBD2 for D (6 bases). V lost 2 bases, J lost 2 bases, and 11 bases lay in between. Germline CDR1 SGHDN, CDR2 FVKESK. This CDR3 has 15 amino acids.

This clonotype showed up many times. The chain employs TRBV6-5 and TRBJ2-7; no definite D call. CDR3 length equals 16 residues. Germline values: CDR1 MNHEY, CDR2 SVGAGI. Trimming pared 0 bases from V and 0 bases from J, leaving 12 bases between. For the CDR3, the DNA is TGTGCCAGCAGTTACTCGGGCGGAGTCAGCTCCTACGAGCAGTACTTC. Protein sequence: CASSYSGGVSSYEQYF.

This clonotype was observed a handful of times. V gene TRBV7-4 combines with J gene TRBJ1-5; D ambiguous. This CDR3 has 14 residues. Deletions cut 9 bases from V and 1 base from J, with 13 bases between. Germline V gene data show CDR1 as SGHVT and CDR2 as SQSDAQ. CDR3 nucleotide sequence: TGTGCCAGAGGGCCGTCCCCGAGCAATCAGCCCCAGCATTTT. It specifies CARGPSPSNQPQHF.

V gene TRBV10-3 combines with J gene TRBJ1-1; D ambiguous. The CDR3 spans 12 residues. The V end lost 3 bases, the J end lost 0 bases, and 2 bases lay between the germline ends. Germline CDR1 reads ENHRY; CDR2 reads SYGVKD. The DNA for the CDR3 is TGTGCCATCAGTGAACTGAACACTGAAGCTTTCTTT. It codes for CAISELNTEAFF.